This T cell receptor beta chain was recorded in a study of blood T cells in healthy people across ages. As for the study in general: Through template switching, about one barcoded beta molecule was captured per two T cells, as measured in model experiments.

This clonotype has just a few counts. It was with a sample-barcoded 5' primer and a J-beta primer mix that a second PCR of roughly 7 to 12 cycles was run. Sequencing recovered at least 3 million CDR3-containing paired-end reads from each sample. A single record per CDR3 protein comes from TCRdb applying MiXCR to the 5' RACE reads. The table has nearly 800,000 distinct CDR3 sequences, 20% to 30% seen once; the top ten hold approximately 3.7%. The CDR3 covers 13 residues. Germline V gives CDR1 DFQATT, CDR2 SNEGSKA (reference sequence). Trimming pared 3 bases from V and 3 bases from J, leaving 11 bases between. These same data were also listed under a study on T cells of mothers and their children.

The sequenced material came from blood. The TCR comes from a boy aged 5-17 years in good health. The chain employs TRBV20-1 and TRBJ1-2; D is unresolved. The CDR3 here is CSARTREDYGYTF. The CDR3 DNA reads TGCAGTGCTAGGACAAGGGAGGACTATGGCTACACCTTC.